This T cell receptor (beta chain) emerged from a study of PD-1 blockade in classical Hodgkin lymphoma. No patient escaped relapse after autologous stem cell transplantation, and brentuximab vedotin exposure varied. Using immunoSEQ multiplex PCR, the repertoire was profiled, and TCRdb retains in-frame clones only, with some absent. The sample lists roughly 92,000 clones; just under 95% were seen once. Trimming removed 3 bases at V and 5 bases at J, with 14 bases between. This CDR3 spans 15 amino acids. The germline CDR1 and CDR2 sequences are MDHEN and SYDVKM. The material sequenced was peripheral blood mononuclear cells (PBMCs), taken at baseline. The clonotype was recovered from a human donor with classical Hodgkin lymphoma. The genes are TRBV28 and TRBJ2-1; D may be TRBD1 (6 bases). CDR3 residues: CASSLGARSHNEQFF. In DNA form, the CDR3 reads TGTGCCAGCAGTTTGGGGGCCCGGTCCCACAATGAGCAGTTCTTC.